This T cell receptor beta chain was sequenced during a study of blood T cell repertoires in COVID-19. Original processing notes: The authors estimated nucleated cell counts from reference gene primer amplification. Assay used: immunoSEQ multiplex PCR; TCRdb lists only in-frame clones, some missing. That table supplies the V and J calls and clone size; D and trimming were determined from the DNA. This table holds about 71,000 clones, around 90% found once. CDR1 and CDR2 from the germline V gene are KGHSH and LQKENI. The CDR3 totals 13 residues. Trimming took 3 bases from V and 8 from J, leaving 10 bases between them.

The TCR originated in a human donor in a cohort sampled during active COVID-19. This rearrangement joins TRBV18 to TRBJ2-2, with D maybe TRBD1 (6 bases). The sample taken for sequencing was peripheral blood. The CDR3 coding sequence is TGTGCCAGCTCACCCCTGGGGGCTGGGGAGCTGTTTTTT. Translating it yields CASSPLGAGELFF. The full variable domain, its missing parts supplied by reference TRBV18 and TRBJ2-2, is NAGVMQNPRHLVRRRGQEARLRCSPMKGHSHVYWYRQLPEEGLKFMVYLQKENIIDESGMPKERFSAEFPKEGPSILRIQQVVRGDSAAYFCASSPLGAGELFFGEGSRLTVL.